The rows below give T cell receptor beta chains drawn from one sample of a study of CD8+ T cells in alopecia areata. TCRdb's table, derived via immunoSEQ multiplex PCR, lists solely in-frame clones and lacks some. The sample includes approximately 280,000 clones, 55% to 75% of them seen just once. The sample was CD4+ T cells sorted from blood, taken at week 24, from a patient treated with tofacitinib. Receptor source: a human donor with alopecia areata. Each CDR3 is given with its conserved first and last residue. A D gene is named only where the DNA matches it firmly. Expanded clones get a size class; other rows say once, few or many, or leave the size out.

CDR3nt: TGCAGCGGATCCGGGACGGGTGGCTACACCTTC
CDR3aa: CSGSGTGGYTF
j_gene: TRBJ1-2
d_gene: NA
v_gene: TRBV29-1
abundance: NA

CDR3nt: TGTGCCAGCAGTGTACAGGGTACCTACGAGCAGTACTTC
CDR3aa: CASSVQGTYEQYF
j_gene: TRBJ2-7
d_gene: NA
v_gene: TRBV28
abundance: few

CDR3nt: TGTGCCAGCAGCTTAGCTGGGACCCAGTACTTC
CDR3aa: CASSLAGTQYF
j_gene: TRBJ2-5
d_gene: NA
v_gene: TRBV7-9
abundance: NA

CDR3nt: TGTGCCAGCAGCATTGGTAGAAGGACTAATGAAAAACTGTTTTTT
CDR3aa: CASSIGRRTNEKLFF
j_gene: TRBJ1-4
d_gene: NA
v_gene: TRBV5-6
abundance: NA

CDR3nt: TGTGCCAGCAGTCCCACCGACAGGGACCGACAGCCCCAGCATTTT
CDR3aa: CASSPTDRDRQPQHF
j_gene: TRBJ1-5
d_gene: TRBD1
v_gene: TRBV6-5
abundance: NA

CDR3nt: TGTGCCATCGACCGGGGAGCCTACGAGCAGTACTTC
CDR3aa: CAIDRGAYEQYF
j_gene: TRBJ2-7
d_gene: NA
v_gene: TRBV6-1
abundance: NA

CDR3nt: TGTGCCAGCAGTTACCCAGGGGGACGCACAGATACGCAGTATTTT
CDR3aa: CASSYPGGRTDTQYF
j_gene: TRBJ2-3
d_gene: TRBD1
v_gene: TRBV28
abundance: NA

CDR3nt: TGTGCCAGCCGAGGGAGGTCAACCTCTGGAAACACCATATATTTT
CDR3aa: CASRGRSTSGNTIYF
j_gene: TRBJ1-3
d_gene: NA
v_gene: TRBV6-5
abundance: NA

CDR3nt: TGTGCCAGCCTTACTAGGCCAGGGGCCCAGTACTTC
CDR3aa: CASLTRPGAQYF
j_gene: TRBJ2-5
d_gene: NA
v_gene: TRBV28
abundance: few

CDR3nt: TGCAGCGTTAACACTGAAGCTTTCTTT
CDR3aa: CSVNTEAFF
j_gene: TRBJ1-1
d_gene: NA
v_gene: TRBV29-1
abundance: NA

CDR3nt: TGTGCCACCAGCAGACACCACGCCGCCTACGAGCAGTACTTC
CDR3aa: CATSRHHAAYEQYF
j_gene: TRBJ2-7
d_gene: NA
v_gene: TRBV15
abundance: NA

CDR3nt: TGTGCCAGCAGCGTGGGGTCTCTGAGGGAAAAACTGTTTTTT
CDR3aa: CASSVGSLREKLFF
j_gene: TRBJ1-4
d_gene: NA
v_gene: TRBV9
abundance: NA

CDR3nt: TGTGCCAGCAGCCAAGTGCCTCGGATGAACACTGAAGCTTTCTTT
CDR3aa: CASSQVPRMNTEAFF
j_gene: TRBJ1-1
d_gene: NA
v_gene: TRBV14
abundance: NA

CDR3nt: TGTGCCAGCAGCTTTGATAGCTCCTACAATGAGCAGTTCTTC
CDR3aa: CASSFDSSYNEQFF
j_gene: TRBJ2-1
d_gene: NA
v_gene: TRBV7-2
abundance: NA

CDR3nt: TGTGCCAGCAGTGTCTGGGTAACGGGCGAGCAGTACTTC
CDR3aa: CASSVWVTGEQYF
j_gene: TRBJ2-7
d_gene: NA
v_gene: TRBV2
abundance: NA

CDR3nt: TGTGCCAGCAGTGAACGGTCTCAGTACTTC
CDR3aa: CASSERSQYF
j_gene: TRBJ2-7
d_gene: NA
v_gene: TRBV6-5
abundance: NA

CDR3nt: TGTGCCAGCAGCCAAGGCCTGGGCACAGATACGCAGTATTTT
CDR3aa: CASSQGLGTDTQYF
j_gene: TRBJ2-3
d_gene: NA
v_gene: TRBV4-2
abundance: NA

CDR3nt: TGTGCCTGGAGCAGGGACAGGGTTGATTCACCCCTCCACTTT
CDR3aa: CAWSRDRVDSPLHF
j_gene: TRBJ1-6
d_gene: TRBD1
v_gene: TRBV30
abundance: NA

CDR3nt: TGTGCCAGCGCGGGACAGGGAAACAATGAGCAGTTCTTC
CDR3aa: CASAGQGNNEQFF
j_gene: TRBJ2-1
d_gene: TRBD1
v_gene: TRBV9
abundance: NA

CDR3nt: TGTGCCAGCAGTCCGCCGGGACAGGGACGGTTGATAGAGACCCAGTACTTC
CDR3aa: CASSPPGQGRLIETQYF
j_gene: TRBJ2-5
d_gene: TRBD1
v_gene: TRBV5-4
abundance: NA

CDR3nt: TGTGCCAGCAGGCTGGAGGGGGCTAGGGATACGCAGTATTTT
CDR3aa: CASRLEGARDTQYF
j_gene: TRBJ2-3
d_gene: NA
v_gene: TRBV7-9
abundance: few

CDR3nt: TGCAGCGTGCGGGGGGGCTCCTACGAGCAGTACTTC
CDR3aa: CSVRGGSYEQYF
j_gene: TRBJ2-7
d_gene: TRBD2
v_gene: TRBV29-1
abundance: NA

CDR3nt: TGTGCCAGCAGTGGATCCGGGAGGTCTGGGGCCAACGTCCTGACTTTC
CDR3aa: CASSGSGRSGANVLTF
j_gene: TRBJ2-6
d_gene: TRBD2
v_gene: TRBV2
abundance: once

CDR3nt: TGTGCCAGCAGTGAGAGGGCTGCTTCACCCCTCCACTTT
CDR3aa: CASSERAASPLHF
j_gene: TRBJ1-6
d_gene: NA
v_gene: TRBV2
abundance: few

CDR3nt: TGTGCCAGCAGTGACTTATGGGGACTTAATGAAAAACTGTTTTTT
CDR3aa: CASSDLWGLNEKLFF
j_gene: TRBJ1-4
d_gene: NA
v_gene: TRBV25-1
abundance: NA

CDR3nt: TGTGCCACCTCGGGGGACGAGCAGTACTTC
CDR3aa: CATSGDEQYF
j_gene: TRBJ2-7
d_gene: NA
v_gene: TRBV7-3
abundance: once

CDR3nt: TGCAGCGTTGAAGACAGGCTTGCAACTAATGAAAAACTGTTTTTT
CDR3aa: CSVEDRLATNEKLFF
j_gene: TRBJ1-4
d_gene: NA
v_gene: TRBV29-1
abundance: NA

CDR3nt: TGTGCCACCAGCAGAGATCAGGGCCCCTACGAGCAGTACTTC
CDR3aa: CATSRDQGPYEQYF
j_gene: TRBJ2-7
d_gene: NA
v_gene: TRBV15
abundance: few

CDR3nt: TGTGCCAGCAGCTTAGACCCTGAAGCTTTCTTT
CDR3aa: CASSLDPEAFF
j_gene: TRBJ1-1
d_gene: NA
v_gene: TRBV7-8
abundance: NA

CDR3nt: TGTGCCAGCAGCAACGAACAGACAAGTGGCTACACCTTC
CDR3aa: CASSNEQTSGYTF
j_gene: TRBJ1-2
d_gene: NA
v_gene: TRBV7-6
abundance: once